This T cell receptor (beta chain) came from a study of PD-1 blockade in classical Hodgkin lymphoma. The study's findings and limits: Newly diagnosed and completely responding patients shared comparable baseline diversity. Compared with healthy donors, newly diagnosed patients reportedly showed lower baseline TCR diversity.

V was clipped by 5 bases and J by 8 bases, with 12 bases between them. The CDR3 runs 12 residues. Germline CDR1 SGHTA, CDR2 FQGNSA. There was relapse after autologous stem cell transplantation in every patient, and there was variation in brentuximab vedotin exposure. The repertoire was sequenced with immunoSEQ multiplex PCR; TCRdb's copy has only in-frame clones and lacks some. The sample has about 100,000 clones; around four fifths are singletons. In the case of this clone: Its antigen is currently unknown.

The sequence was collected from a human donor with classical Hodgkin lymphoma. Source: peripheral blood mononuclear cells (PBMCs), taken at baseline. The chain carries TRBV7-2 and TRBJ1-2; D is perhaps TRBD1 (5 bases). CDR3 in amino acids: CASSQGPQGYTF. The CDR3 DNA sequence: TGTGCCAGCAGCCAGGGTCCTCAAGGCTACACCTTC.